Below, 9 T cell receptor beta chains from the same sample are listed, as sequenced in a study of Graves' ophthalmopathy and Graves' hyperthyroidism. Transcripts of RNA were the source for amplifying TCR beta CDR3 regions. Following a first-round RT-PCR that used HTBI primers, a second-round multiplex PCR was carried out. TCRdb called the multiplex PCR reads again in MiXCR, with one record for every CDR3 protein. The sample has about 620,000 distinct CDR3 sequences, approximately 22% seen once. The sequenced material came from peripheral blood. The origin of the receptors is a woman between 18 and 29 years old with stable Graves' hyperthyroidism. Some clones in this sample may be carry-over from other donors' samples.

This clonotype was observed a few times. A read error is possible here, since a much larger clone lies one base away. Because it lacks the conserved phenylalanine or tryptophan at the end, this CDR3 is likely a read error. DNA for the CDR3: TGTGCCAGCAGTTTCCCAGGTCGGGATTCACCCCTCCACCTT. It encodes CASSFPGRDSPLHL. This chain joins TRBV28 and TRBJ1-6; D call uncertain. The CDR3 extends over 14 amino acids. V was shortened by 3 bases and J by 8 bases, with 11 bases between the two germline ends. Germline V lookup: CDR1 MDHEN, CDR2 SYDVKM.

Only a few counts were recorded for this clonotype. V is TRBV6-2 or TRBV6-3 and J is TRBJ1-1; a weak D match, TRBD1 (6 bases). Looked up from germline, CDR1 is MNHEY and CDR2 is SVGEGT. This CDR3 comprises 15 residues. V was cut by 7 bases and J by 0 bases, with 15 bases left in between. The CDR3 sequence: CASNRGGAMNTEAFF. In DNA form, the CDR3 reads TGTGCCAGCAACCGAGGGGGGGCGATGAACACTGAAGCTTTCTTT.

In its sample, this clonotype was seen many times. The chain couples TRBV5-6 to TRBJ2-7; D is unclear. The CDR3 consists of 13 residues. Germline V gene sequence: CDR1 SGHDT, CDR2 YYEEEE. V was trimmed by 0 bases and J by 6 bases, leaving 10 bases between them. The CDR3 sequence: CASSLAPLREQYF. CDR3 coding DNA: TGTGCCAGCAGCTTGGCCCCTCTCCGCGAGCAGTACTTC.

The chain recombines TRBV7-2 with TRBJ2-5; weak D call: TRBD1 (6 bases). The germline V gene encodes CDR1 SGHTA and CDR2 FQGNSA. The CDR3 totals 16 residues. V lost 1 base and J lost 2, with 14 bases in between. The CDR3 sequence: CASSLVAGVQQETQYF. The CDR3 nucleotides read TGTGCCAGCAGCTTAGTGGCAGGGGTTCAACAAGAGACCCAGTACTTC.

In this sample, this clonotype turned up many times. The rearrangement joins TRBV25-1 to TRBJ1-5, with D possibly TRBD1 on 6 matching bases. CDR3 length: 15 residues. Trimming pared 1 base from V and 3 bases from J, leaving 10 bases between. Germline CDR1 MGHDK, CDR2 SYGVNS. The DNA for the CDR3 is TGTGCCAGCAGTGAATCCGACAGGTCCAATCAGCCCCAGCATTTT. It yields the protein CASSESDRSNQPQHF.

This clonotype has only a few counts. The V gene is TRBV12-3 or TRBV12-4, the J gene TRBJ2-5; D possibly corresponds to TRBD1 (5 bases). V gave up 3 bases and J gave up 2 bases, with 10 bases separating them. The CDR3 sequence is 14 residues long. CDR3 in DNA: TGTGCCAGCAGTTTGGGCAGGGATCAAGAGACCCAGTACTTC. Translating gives CASSLGRDQETQYF.

This clonotype was seen only a few times. This sequence joins TRBV18 and TRBJ1-6; a possible D gene is TRBD1 (6 bases). Trimming removed 5 bases at V and 5 bases at J, with 13 bases between. CDR3 length equals 15 residues. Per germline, CDR1 KGHSH and CDR2 LQKENI. CDR3 DNA: TGTGCCAGCTCATTTGGACAGCGAGATAATTCACCCCTCCACTTT. Translation gives CASSFGQRDNSPLHF.

V is TRBV14 and J is TRBJ1-1; unclear D gene. The CDR3 is 15 amino acids. Germline assignment: CDR1 SGHDN and CDR2 FVKESK. V lost 1 base, J lost 4 bases, and 13 bases lay in between. CDR3: CASSQGRARGTEAFF. CDR3 DNA: TGTGCCAGCAGCCAAGGGAGGGCCCGGGGCACTGAAGCTTTCTTT.

This clonotype was counted many times. The junction does not match germline at one end; this may be a read error. This sequence joins TRBV12-3 or TRBV12-4 and TRBJ2-7; 8 bases are shared with TRBD1. The CDR3 length is 16 residues. The CDR3 DNA follows: TGTGCCAGCAGTTTAGTTTGGACAGGGTCCTCCGACGAGCAGTACTTC. Its protein product is CASSLVWTGSSDEQYF.